The TCR beta chain described here comes from a study of T-cell reconstitution after alpha-beta-depleted transplantation in children. TCRbeta library preparation incorporated unique molecular identifiers. TCRdb re-analysed the PCR reads in MiXCR, keeping a single row per CDR3 protein. The profile shows 490,000 or so distinct CDR3 sequences, approximately 12% of them singletons. The ends lost 4 bases at V and 2 bases at J; junction bases unmatched: 6. The CDR3 runs to 15 residues. The germline CDR1 and CDR2 sequences are LNHDA and SQIVND (reference sequence). The J gene is TRBJ2-3, the V gene TRBV19; 7 nucleotides agree with TRBD2. The receptor comes from a human donor who donated a stem cell graft to a child with combined immunodeficiency. The sequenced sample was PBMCs from the stem cell graft donor, obtained from the stem cell graft. The CDR3 here is CASSTPAGNTDTQYF. CDR3 nucleotides: TGTGCCAGTAGTACCCCAGCGGGGAACACAGATACGCAGTATTTT. Filled out from reference TRBV19 and TRBJ2-3, the complete variable domain reads DGGITQSPKYLFRKEGQNVTLSCEQNLNHDAMYWYRQDPGQGLRLIYYSQIVNDFQKGDIAEGYSVSREKKESFPLTVTSAQKNPTAFYLCASSTPAGNTDTQYFGPGTRLTVL.